This T cell receptor beta chain stems from a study of cytomegalovirus exposure and HLA in healthy donors. Study details: From HLA-typed donors, an early data release held about 92 million unique TCRs.

Trimming took 0 bases from V and 6 from J; bases not matched to a gene: 11. CDR3 length: 17 residues. Germline V lookup: CDR1 SGHRS, CDR2 YFSETQ. A multiplex PCR was run with 60 Vbeta primers and 13 Jbeta primers. Sequenced by immunoSEQ multiplex PCR; TCRdb stores in-frame clones only, minus some. The table shows around 150,000 clones, with around 84% occurring only once. Source material: PBMCs. The chain has TRBV5-1 and TRBJ2-7; 11 bases are shared with TRBD2. This receptor was obtained from a man younger than 30 in good health and CMV-seropositive. CDR3 nucleotide sequence: TGCGCCAGCAGCTTGGTAGCTAGCGGGGGGACACGGCGCGAGCAGTACTTC. This encodes CASSLVASGGTRREQYF.